This record covers a single TCR beta chain. It has no known antigen specificity. One base away there is no much larger clone; base qualities are not given. The 40 or so donors, aged roughly 6 to 90 years, were systemically healthy Caucasian individuals from Russia. Each donor gave 8.5 to 10 milliliters of peripheral blood, collected into EDTA-treated Vacutainer tubes. Ficoll-Paque density-gradient centrifugation was used to isolate PBMCs, with at least 6.5 million per sample. Total RNA was extracted from PBMCs with Trizol reagent, with at least 5.5 micrograms obtained per sample. Naive CD45RAhigh/CD27high T cell percentages were measured by flow cytometry on a PBMC aliquot from every donor. Libraries were prepared through 5' RACE. The run used an Illumina HiSeq 2500. A second PCR of about 7 to 12 cycles was run with a J-beta primer mix and a sample-barcoded 5' primer. A unique molecular identifier was introduced onto each TCR beta cDNA molecule by a template-switch 5' adaptor carrying 12 random nucleotides. Each sample yielded at least 2.5 million CDR3-containing paired-end reads. The Mint cDNA synthesis kit, primed by a TRBC-specific oligonucleotide, was used to synthesize first-strand cDNA from all RNA. After uracil-DNA glycosylase treatment, a first 18-cycle PCR used universal primers M1SS and BC2_uni_R on all cDNA. The paper's processing steps were these. Each sample was normalized by randomly selecting 1 million high-quality reads, each carrying a distinct molecular identifier. Reads sharing molecular identifiers were discarded rather than binned into consensus sequences. MiTCR, set to a Q25 quality threshold and the strictest error-elimination algorithm, was used for CDR3 identification, clonotype clustering and error correction. Lower-bound total TCR beta diversity was estimated with a nonparametric unseen species model using Euler transformation. TCRdb trimmed the raw reads at Q25, called clones with MiXCR and kept productive beta chains. Rows matching on CDR3 protein sequence are summarized as one entry with the most common DNA and genes. The V and J calls shown here were made by TCRdb, not taken from the authors' results. The sample contains more than 1,000,000 distinct CDR3 sequences, 20% to 25% of them found a single time. The top ten hold about 0.8% of the sample.

This record belongs to a study of blood T cells in healthy people across ages (dated by TCRdb to 2014 to 2015). Describing the broader study: In model experiments, template switching captured about one uniquely barcoded TCR beta cDNA molecule for every two T cells. Two additional independent replicas of 1 million unique cDNA reads from the same blood draw were analyzed for two donors (one aged 18 to 29 and one aged 80 or older). Using deep sequencing normalized with unique cDNA molecular identifiers, the study measured how TCR beta repertoire diversity changes with age. Donors were grouped into four age groups: young (average roughly 16 years), middle-aged (39), aged (62) and long-lived (roughly 80). General study outcomes and caveats: Estimates of total diversity based on one million sequenced T cells were considered lower bounds and underestimates. Compared with the aged group, the long-lived group had more naive CD4+ T cells, fewer expanded clones and increased TCR diversity, suggesting age selection. As age increased, observed TCR beta diversity per million T cells dropped in a roughly linear way, and a significant reduction was already evident by age roughly 40. Conclusive comparison of naive and antigen-experienced compartments was prevented by the profiling of bulk unsorted PBMCs. Because donor CMV infection status was unknown, age-related changes in expanded clonotypes were potentially confounded. A strong correlation was found between observed TCR beta diversity and the percentage of naive T cells measured by flow cytometry.

Between the V and J ends, shortened by 7 bases and 7 bases respectively, the junction contains 20 bases. The CDR3 spans 14 residues, from the cysteine through the phenylalanine. The read is trimmed to its CDR3 DNA, 42 bases read in frame from base 1. CDR1 and CDR2 are drawn from the germline V gene: SQVTM, ANQGSEA. The same sample was also studied in work on T cells of mothers and their children. Looking at the second paper: Nine systemically healthy Caucasian individuals, comprising three mothers and their six children, were included as donors. cDNA synthesis consumed the entire amount of extracted RNA, loaded at approximately 1.4 ug RNA in each 15 ul reaction. In the second PCR, the M1S primer introduced both the sample barcodes and 2-4 random nucleotides. Each mother yielded over 8 million TCR beta CDR3 reads and each child roughly 2.9 million reads. Thymic selection similarly shapes TCR recombination output in related and unrelated pairs, with minor effect from inherited differences. Normalized repertoire overlap was always slightly but never significantly higher in related than unrelated mother-child pairs. No persistent microchimeric T cell clones were found, with a detection sensitivity of approximately 94 clones per million clonotypes. Deep NGS was used in the study to compare the TCR beta repertoires of mothers and children and to look for features that separate related mother-child pairs from unrelated individuals. The mean age was around 40 +/- 4 years for the mothers and about 10 +/- 4 years for the children. After adapter ligation was performed with NEBNext reagents, the libraries were sequenced on an Illumina HiSeq 2000 with 100+100 nt paired-end reads. Mother and child libraries were prepared a month apart and sequenced in separate runs to prevent cross-contamination. For each donor, somewhere between roughly 500,000 and 2,100,000 distinct TCR beta clonotypes were identified. Naive TCR beta clonotypes were estimated from low-frequency clonotypes matched to each donor's FACS-determined naive share, without sorting.

The sequence was obtained from a girl aged 2-10 years in good health. The chain was built from TRBV29-1 and TRBJ1-3; the D segment could be TRBD1, given 6 matching bases. The source material was blood. At the DNA level, the sequence is TGCAGCGCCTGGGACACAACCCGGAGTAACACCATATATTTT. The resulting protein is CSAWDTTRSNTIYF.